This T cell receptor (beta chain) appears in the sequencing data of a study of cytomegalovirus exposure and HLA in healthy donors. CDR1 is MNHEY and CDR2 is SMNVEV in the germline V gene (reference sequence). V was clipped by 6 bases and J by 1 base, with 7 bases between them. The CDR3 runs 14 residues. PCR employed 60 Vbeta and 13 Jbeta primers. Method: immunoSEQ multiplex PCR; TCRdb's copy keeps in-frame clones and lacks some. The sample has about 150,000 clones, under 80% seen once. This sequence joins TRBV27 and TRBJ2-6; the D is unclear. Sequenced: PBMCs. This TCR derives from a man aged 18 to 30 in good health and CMV-seropositive. CDR3 in DNA: TGTGCCAGCAGCCGCTATTCTGGGGCCAACGTCCTGACTTTC. Its translation is CASSRYSGANVLTF.